The 10 T cell receptor beta chains below were found in one sample sequenced in a study of OX40 agonist ivuxolimab in advanced cancers. Profiling relied on immunoSEQ multiplex PCR, and the TCRdb table lists in-frame clones only, not all of them. The sample yields tens of thousands of clones, roughly 80% seen once. This sample comprised CD4+ or CD8+ T cells sorted from blood, obtained in a trial of the OX40 agonist ivuxolimab. Receptors were obtained from an adult with an advanced solid tumor such as melanoma, head and neck, liver or kidney cancer.

V usage is TRBV6-5 and J usage is TRBJ1-6; TRBD1 is a possible D gene (5 bases). This CDR3 region has 15 residues. Trimming stripped 2 bases from V and 7 bases from J, with 12 bases between. CDR1 MNHEY and CDR2 SVGAGI come from the germline V gene. CDR3 loop: CASSYLFGGNSPLHF. As DNA, the CDR3 is TGTGCCAGCAGTTACCTCTTTGGGGGGAATTCACCCCTCCACTTT.

This clone was observed once. V and J are TRBV5-4 and TRBJ2-7; D may be TRBD1 (6 bases). Germline assignment: CDR1 SGHNT and CDR2 YYREEE (reference sequence). This CDR3 has 14 amino acids. The ends were cut back, 4 bases at V and 4 bases at J, with 15 bases in the middle. CDR3 nucleotides: TGTGCCAGCAGCCCCTCTAGGGGGTCGTACGAGCAGTACGTC. Encoded protein: CASSPSRGSYEQYV.

The V call is TRBV9, the J call TRBJ1-1; D is undetermined. The CDR3 has 15 amino acids. Deletions cut 3 bases from V and 1 base from J, with 13 bases between. Germline CDR1 reads SGDLS; CDR2 reads YYNGEE. DNA of the CDR3: TGTGCCAGCAGCGCCTCTTTTCCGGGGAACACTGAAGCTTTCTTT. As protein: CASSASFPGNTEAFF. Together with reference TRBV9 and TRBJ1-1, the CDR3 gives the full variable domain: DSGVTQTPKHLITATGQRVTLRCSPRSGDLSVYWYQQSLDQGLQFLIQYYNGEERAKGNILERFSAQQFPDLHSELNLSSLELGDSALYFCASSASFPGNTEAFFGQGTRLTVV.

The rearrangement links TRBV6-4 to TRBJ2-2, with 8 bases identical to TRBD1. The CDR3 spans 15 residues. Trimming removed 7 bases from V and 6 bases from J; junction bases left unmatched: 10. In germline, CDR1 is MRHNA, CDR2 SNTAGT. The CDR3 here is CASTVSDRAAGELFF. The CDR3 DNA follows: TGTGCCAGCACCGTTTCGGACAGGGCCGCCGGGGAGCTGTTTTTT.

The chain uses TRBV2 and TRBJ2-5, with D unresolved. Germline assignment: CDR1 SNHLY and CDR2 FYNNEI. The CDR3 is 12 amino acids. Trimming took 2 bases from V and 6 from J, leaving 7 bases between them. CDR3 protein: CASSEIVKTQYF. The CDR3 nucleotides are TGTGCCAGCAGTGAAATTGTGAAGACCCAGTACTTC.

The V call is TRBV28, the J call TRBJ1-4; 9 bases agree with TRBD1. Trimming at V came to 2 bases and at J to 0 bases, leaving 16 bases not matched to a gene. Germline CDR1 and CDR2: MDHEN and SYDVKM. This CDR3 contains 21 residues. This CDR3 reads CASSLAGTGQTGRATNEKLFF. CDR3 DNA: TGTGCCAGCAGTTTAGCCGGGACAGGGCAGACCGGTAGGGCAACTAATGAAAAACTGTTTTTT.

This chain connects TRBV9 to TRBJ2-7, with D unclear. CDR1 and CDR2 (germline): SGDLS, YYNGEE. CDR3 length: 14 residues. V dropped 0 bases and J dropped 2 bases, with 9 bases sitting between them. The CDR3 coding sequence is TGTGCCAGCAGCGTAGAGGGCAGAACCTACGAGCAGTACTTC. The encoded protein is CASSVEGRTYEQYF.

The V call is TRBV6-7, the J call TRBJ1-4; no firm D call. TRBV6-7 is an ORF for which the function is uncertain. The CDR3 loop spans 15 amino acids. Trimming cost V 7 bases and J 0 bases, with 12 bases left between them. The CDR3 spells CASKLDRSTNEKLFF. In DNA form, the CDR3 reads TGTGCCAGCAAGTTAGACCGGTCAACTAATGAAAAACTGTTTTTT.

The chain uses TRBV4-2 and TRBJ1-5; D perhaps matches TRBD1 (5 bases). Trimming cost V 1 base and J 4 bases, with 11 bases left between them. CDR1 is LGHNA, CDR2 YNFKEQ, per germline. CDR3 length: 15 amino acids. CDR3 region: CASSQAGGGNQPQHF. DNA of the CDR3: TGTGCCAGCAGCCAAGCCGGGGGAGGGAATCAGCCCCAGCATTTT.

The rearrangement joins TRBV4-3 to TRBJ1-6; 7 nucleotides align to TRBD1. Germline V CDR1 and CDR2: LGHNA, YSLEER. The ends lost 1 base at V and 7 bases at J; junction bases unmatched: 7. The CDR3 loop spans 16 amino acids. The CDR3 region has the DNA TGCGCCAGCAGCCAAGGTTCAGGGGGGTACAATTCACCCCTCCACTTT. Its translation: CASSQGSGGYNSPLHF.